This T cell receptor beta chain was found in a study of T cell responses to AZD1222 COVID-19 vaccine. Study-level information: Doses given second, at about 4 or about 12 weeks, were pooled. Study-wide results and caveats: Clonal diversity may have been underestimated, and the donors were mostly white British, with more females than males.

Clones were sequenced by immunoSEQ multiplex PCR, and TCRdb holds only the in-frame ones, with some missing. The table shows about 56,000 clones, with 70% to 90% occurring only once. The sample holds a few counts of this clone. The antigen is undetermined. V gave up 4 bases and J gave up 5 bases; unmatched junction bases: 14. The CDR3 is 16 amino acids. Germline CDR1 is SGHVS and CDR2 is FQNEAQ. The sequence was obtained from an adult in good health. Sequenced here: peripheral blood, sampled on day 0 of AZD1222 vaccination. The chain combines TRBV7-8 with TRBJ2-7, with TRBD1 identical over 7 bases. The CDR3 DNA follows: TGTGCCAGCAGCTCAGGGACAAAACAGGGGTACCACGAGCAGTACTTC. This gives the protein CASSSGTKQGYHEQYF. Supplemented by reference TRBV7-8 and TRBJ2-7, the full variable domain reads GAGVSQSPRYKVAKRGQDVALRCDPISGHVSLFWYQQALGQGPEFLTYFQNEAQLDKSGLPSDRFFAERPEGSVSTLKIQRTQQEDSAVYLCASSSGTKQGYHEQYFGPGTRLTVT.